A selection of T cell receptor beta chains follows, all from one sample in a study of human T cells and chemical hapten exposure. TCRdb re-derived calls from the RACE reads in MiXCR, one entry per CDR3 protein. The table has around 180,000 distinct CDR3 sequences, 25% to 30% seen once. The material sequenced was whole blood, taken in connection with sensitization to the hapten diphenylcyclopropenone (DPC). All receptors derive from a woman aged 25-40 years with alopecia areata. Some clones in this sample may be carry-over from other donors' samples. The CDR3 runs from the conserved cysteine through the conserved F or W. The D gene is left open where the match is weak. Clone size is given for some rows only: seen once, a few or many times, or a class if the clone is expanded.

clone_size j_call d_call cdr3_length v_call cdr3_nt cdr3_aa
once TRBJ2-7 . 13 TRBV20-1 TGCAGTGCTAGTAGTACGGGTCTCTACGAGCAGTACTTC CSASSTGLYEQYF
few TRBJ2-3 TRBD2 14 TRBV20-1 TGCAGTGCTCCCCGTAGCGGGAGTTCAGATACGCAGTATTTT CSAPRSGSSDTQYF
few TRBJ1-2 . 13 TRBV28 TGTGCCAGCACCCTACGGGGGCGTGATGGCTACACCTTC CASTLRGRDGYTF
. TRBJ2-3 TRBD2 12 TRBV7-2 TGTGCCAGCAGCTTAGTAGCGGGGGGGCAGTATTTT CASSLVAGGQYF
few TRBJ2-4 . 13 TRBV28 TGTGCCAGCAGTTCCCCTCTCTCCAACATTCAGTACTTC CASSSPLSNIQYF
few TRBJ1-6 TRBD1 15 TRBV4-2 TGTGCCAGCAGCCTGGACAGGGTGGGTAATTCACCCCTCCACTTT CASSLDRVGNSPLHF
. TRBJ2-1 TRBD1 17 TRBV11-3 TGTGCCAGCAGCTTAGCCTCCCCGGGACAGGGTCCCAATGAGCAGTTCTTC CASSLASPGQGPNEQFF
many TRBJ1-5 . 11 TRBV7-2 TGTCCCCTCGGTAGCAATCAGCCCCAGCATTTT CPLGSNQPQHF
. TRBJ2-7 . 12 TRBV28 TGTGCCAGCGGCGGGACAGATTACGAGCAGTACTTC CASGGTDYEQYF
few TRBJ1-3 . 12 TRBV29-1 TGCAGCGTTGAAGATGCGGGAAACACCATATATTTT CSVEDAGNTIYF
. TRBJ2-7 TRBD2 14 TRBV27 TGTGCCAGCAGTTGGGGGGAGGGCCTAGGGGAGCAGTACTTC CASSWGEGLGEQYF
. TRBJ1-5 TRBD1 14 TRBV20-1 TGCAGTGCTCTGGACAGGGTAAAAGATCAACCCCAGCATTTT CSALDRVKDQPQHF
. TRBJ1-3 . 14 TRBV3-1 TGTGCCAGCAGCCCCACTTCATATGGAAACACCATATATTTT CASSPTSYGNTIYF
few TRBJ2-3 TRBD2 12 TRBV27 TGTGCCAGCAGTTATCCTAGCGGAACGCAGTATTTT CASSYPSGTQYF
. TRBJ2-2 . 12 TRBV30 TGTGCCTCGCAGTCAAACACCGGGGAGCTGTTTTTT CASQSNTGELFF
many TRBJ2-6 . 14 TRBV20-1 TGCAGTGCTAGGCGGAACTCTGGGGCCAACGTCCTGACTTTC CSARRNSGANVLTF
. TRBJ1-5 . 13 TRBV6-2/TRBV6-3 TGTGCCAGAAAGCCGGGGTCCGGCCAGCCCCAGCATTTT CARKPGSGQPQHF
few TRBJ2-7 TRBD1 13 TRBV29-1 TGCAGCGTCGCCGGGACAGGGGGCAACGAGCAGTACTTC CSVAGTGGNEQYF
few TRBJ1-1 TRBD1 14 TRBV10-3 TGTGCCATCACCACAGGGGATCCGAACACTGAAGCTTTCTTT CAITTGDPNTEAFF
. TRBJ1-5 . 14 TRBV7-2 TGTGCCAGCAGCGACATTTATAGCAATCAGCCCCAGCATTTT CASSDIYSNQPQHF
. TRBJ1-4 . 14 TRBV7-9 TGTGCCAGCACCCTTTTGGCAACTAATGAAAAACTGTTTTTT CASTLLATNEKLFF
. TRBJ2-1 . 16 TRBV4-1 TGCGCCAGCAGCCAAGAGTTTTCTAGAGCTTACAATGAGCAGTTCTTC CASSQEFSRAYNEQFF
. TRBJ2-1 . 16 TRBV11-2 TGTGCCAGCAGCGAAGGGGTCTCCAGCTCCTACAATGAGCAGTTCTTC CASSEGVSSSYNEQFF
few TRBJ1-6 TRBD1 12 TRBV10-3 TGTGCCATCCGGACAGGCTCTTCACCCCTCCACTTT CAIRTGSSPLHF
few TRBJ1-1 . 15 TRBV10-3 TGTGCCATCAGTGGGGTGACCCGGGGGGACACTGAAGCTTTCTTT CAISGVTRGDTEAFF
. TRBJ2-7 . 12 TRBV28 TGTGCCAGCAGTTTACCACCCTACGAGCAGTACTTC CASSLPPYEQYF
few TRBJ2-3 . 16 TRBV20-1 TGCAGTGCTAGAGTAGTTAGCGGACGCTCCACAGATACGCAGTATTTT CSARVVSGRSTDTQYF
few TRBJ2-3 . 18 TRBV4-1 TGCGCCAGCAGCCAAGGCACGGGGACGTGGAGCTACACAGATACGCAGTATTTT CASSQGTGTWSYTDTQYF
. TRBJ2-2 TRBD1 13 TRBV10-3 TGTGCCATCCCGGGACAGGCCACCGGGGAGCTGTTTTTT CAIPGQATGELFF
. TRBJ2-5 . 13 TRBV10-3 TGTGCCATCAGTGAGTCCGCGGGAGAGACCCAGTACTTC CAISESAGETQYF
. TRBJ2-7 . 11 TRBV28 TGTGCCAGCAGTGCGGACCCCCGGCAGTACTTC CASSADPRQYF
few TRBJ2-7 . 17 TRBV28 TGTGCCAGCAGTCCCCGGGAGGGACAGGTGGGCTCCTACGAGCAGTACTTC CASSPREGQVGSYEQYF
. TRBJ2-1 . 11 TRBV6-2/TRBV6-3 TGTGCCAGCAGTTCCCGAGGGGAGCAGTTCTTC CASSSRGEQFF
. TRBJ2-2 . 13 TRBV4-3 TGCGCCAGCAGCCAAGAATCCGCCGGGGAGCTGTTTTTT CASSQESAGELFF
. TRBJ1-4 TRBD1 14 TRBV28 TGTGCCAGCACCTACAGGGGGCAATTTGAAAAACTGTTTTTT CASTYRGQFEKLFF
few TRBJ2-6 . 13 TRBV28 TGTGCCAGCAGTTACTCTGGGGCCAACGTCCTGACTTTC CASSYSGANVLTF
few TRBJ2-7 . 14 TRBV6-5 TGTGCCAGCAGGGAGCTAGCGTCCCCCTACGAGCAGTACTTC CASRELASPYEQYF
once TRBJ2-1 . 15 TRBV7-9 TGTGCCAGCAGCCCCGCAGGACGCTCCTACAATGAGCAGTTCTTC CASSPAGRSYNEQFF
few TRBJ2-3 . 11 TRBV7-2 TGTGCCAGCAGTAACGGAGATACGCAGTATTTT CASSNGDTQYF
few TRBJ2-3 . 12 TRBV20-1 TGCAGTGCTAGAATCGGGGATGATACGCAGTATTTT CSARIGDDTQYF
. TRBJ1-3 TRBD1 17 TRBV18 TGTGCCAGCTCACCCCTCGGGACAGAGCTTACTGGAAACACCATATATTTT CASSPLGTELTGNTIYF
. TRBJ2-7 . 15 TRBV2 TGTGCCAGCAGTGATGAGGGGGGGCAGTCCTACGAGCAGTACTTC CASSDEGGQSYEQYF
few TRBJ1-5 . 15 TRBV4-1 TGCGCCAGCAGCCAAGGGACCCTGGGAAATCAGCCCCAGCATTTT CASSQGTLGNQPQHF
. TRBJ2-7 TRBD1 15 TRBV12-3/TRBV12-4 TGTGCCAGCAGTTTAAGGGGGACAGGGGGCTACGAGCAGTACTTC CASSLRGTGGYEQYF
. TRBJ1-1 TRBD1 13 TRBV7-9 TGTGCCAGCAACTTCACCGGACAGGCTGAAGCTTTCTTT CASNFTGQAEAFF
. TRBJ2-3 . 14 TRBV9 TGTGCCAGCAGCCTAGGACGAGTCACAGATACGCAGTATTTT CASSLGRVTDTQYF
few TRBJ1-5 TRBD1 17 TRBV28 TGTGCCAGCAGCCCCATGTCTGGACAGGGGCTGCGGCAGCCCCAGCATTTT CASSPMSGQGLRQPQHF
few TRBJ1-4 . 16 TRBV21-1 TGTGCCAGCAGCAAAACTTCGCCTACGAGGGATGAAAAACTGTTTTTT CASSKTSPTRDEKLFF
few TRBJ1-5 . 13 TRBV7-2 TGTGCCAGCAGCTTAGTTAGCAATCAGCCCCAGCATTTT CASSLVSNQPQHF
few TRBJ2-1 TRBD2 13 TRBV3-1 TGTGCCAGCAGCCAAGATTACAGCGGGGTTCAGTTCTTC CASSQDYSGVQFF
. TRBJ1-5 TRBD1 13 TRBV6-2/TRBV6-3 TGTGCCAGCCTCCAGGGGGAAGTAGGGCCCCAGCATTTT CASLQGEVGPQHF
few TRBJ2-3 . 14 TRBV10-3 TGTGCCATCAGTGAGTCTCAGAGCACAGATACGCAGTATTTT CAISESQSTDTQYF
. TRBJ1-2 . 10 TRBV30 TGTGCCGCCGGACAGCTAGGCTACACCTTC CAAGQLGYTF
. TRBJ2-5 . 15 TRBV28 TGTGCCAGCAGTTTACCGAACCATCCCCAAGAGACCCAGTACTTC CASSLPNHPQETQYF
. TRBJ2-7 TRBD2 13 TRBV29-1 TGCAGCGTTCGGCGGGAGGCCTCCTACGAGCAGTACTTC CSVRREASYEQYF
many TRBJ2-2 TRBD1 16 TRBV6-2/TRBV6-3 TGTGCCAGTACTCCGTGGGGACAGGGCACCACCGGGGAGCTGTTTTTT CASTPWGQGTTGELFF
. TRBJ1-2 . 13 TRBV29-1 TGCAGCGTTGGGGTGGACGGGAACTATGGCTACACCTTC CSVGVDGNYGYTF
few TRBJ2-4 . 15 TRBV13 TGTGCCAGCAGCTTGAATCTATTAGCCAAAAACATTCAGTACTTC CASSLNLLAKNIQYF
many TRBJ2-3 . 15 TRBV28 TGTGCCAGCAGCGACCCACCTTTAGAGACAGATACGCAGTATTTT CASSDPPLETDTQYF